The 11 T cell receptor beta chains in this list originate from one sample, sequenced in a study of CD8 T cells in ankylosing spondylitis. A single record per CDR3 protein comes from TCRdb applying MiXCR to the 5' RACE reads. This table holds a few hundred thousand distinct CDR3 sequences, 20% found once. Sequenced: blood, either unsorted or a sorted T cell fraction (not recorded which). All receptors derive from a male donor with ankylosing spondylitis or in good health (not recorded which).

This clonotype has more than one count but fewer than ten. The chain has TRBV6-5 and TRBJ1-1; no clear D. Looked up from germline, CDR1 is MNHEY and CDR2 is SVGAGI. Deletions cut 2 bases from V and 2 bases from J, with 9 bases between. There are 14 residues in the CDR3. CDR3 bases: TGTGCCAGCAGTTACCCGAATTCAAACACTGAAGCTTTCTTT. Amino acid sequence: CASSYPNSNTEAFF.

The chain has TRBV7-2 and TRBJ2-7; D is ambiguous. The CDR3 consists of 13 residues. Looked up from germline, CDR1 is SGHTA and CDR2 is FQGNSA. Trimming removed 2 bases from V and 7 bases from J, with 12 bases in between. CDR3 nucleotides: TGTGCCAGCAGCTTATGGTCCAGAAGGGAGCAGTACTTC. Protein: CASSLWSRREQYF.

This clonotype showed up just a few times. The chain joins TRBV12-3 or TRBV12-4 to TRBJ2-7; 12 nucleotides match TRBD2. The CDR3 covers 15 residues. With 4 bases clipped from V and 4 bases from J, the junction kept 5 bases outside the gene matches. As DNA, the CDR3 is TGTGCCAGCAGTTCGCTAGCGGGGGGGCCGTACGAGCAGTACTTC. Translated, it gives CASSSLAGGPYEQYF.

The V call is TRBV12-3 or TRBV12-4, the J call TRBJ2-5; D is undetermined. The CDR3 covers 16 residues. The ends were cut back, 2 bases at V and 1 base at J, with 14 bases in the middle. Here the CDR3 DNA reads TGTGCCAGCAGTTTAACCCAGGCCACACCCCAAGAGACCCAGTACTTC. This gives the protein CASSLTQATPQETQYF.

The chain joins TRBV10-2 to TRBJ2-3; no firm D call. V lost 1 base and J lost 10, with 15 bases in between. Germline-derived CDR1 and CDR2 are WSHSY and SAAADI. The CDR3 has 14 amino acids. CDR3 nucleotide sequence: TGCGCCAGCAGTGAGTTATACAGTCAACGGGCGCAGTATTTT. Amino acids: CASSELYSQRAQYF.

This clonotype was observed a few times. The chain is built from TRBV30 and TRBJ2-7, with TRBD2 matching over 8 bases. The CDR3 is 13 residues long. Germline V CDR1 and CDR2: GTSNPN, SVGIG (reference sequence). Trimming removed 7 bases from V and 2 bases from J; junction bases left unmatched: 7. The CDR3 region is CASQLADPYEQYF. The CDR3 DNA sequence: TGTGCCTCTCAACTAGCGGATCCCTACGAGCAGTACTTC.

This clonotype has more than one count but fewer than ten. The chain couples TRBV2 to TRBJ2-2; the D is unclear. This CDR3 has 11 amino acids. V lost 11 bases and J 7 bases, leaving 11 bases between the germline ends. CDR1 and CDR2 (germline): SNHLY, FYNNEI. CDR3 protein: CAVRAIGELFF. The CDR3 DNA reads TGTGCCGTGAGAGCGATCGGGGAGCTGTTTTTT.

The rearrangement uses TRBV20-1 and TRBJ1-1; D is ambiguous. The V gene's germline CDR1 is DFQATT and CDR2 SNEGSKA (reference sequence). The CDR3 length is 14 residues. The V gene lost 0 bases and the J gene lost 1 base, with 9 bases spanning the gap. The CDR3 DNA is TGCAGTGCTAGAGATGAGCGAAAGAACACTGAAGCTTTCTTT. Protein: CSARDERKNTEAFF.

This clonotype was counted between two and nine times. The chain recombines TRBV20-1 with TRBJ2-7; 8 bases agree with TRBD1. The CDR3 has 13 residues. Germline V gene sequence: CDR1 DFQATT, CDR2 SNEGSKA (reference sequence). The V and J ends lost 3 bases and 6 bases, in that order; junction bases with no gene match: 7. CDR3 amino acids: CSARDREVVEQYF. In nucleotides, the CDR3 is TGCAGTGCTAGGGACAGGGAAGTGGTCGAGCAGTACTTC.

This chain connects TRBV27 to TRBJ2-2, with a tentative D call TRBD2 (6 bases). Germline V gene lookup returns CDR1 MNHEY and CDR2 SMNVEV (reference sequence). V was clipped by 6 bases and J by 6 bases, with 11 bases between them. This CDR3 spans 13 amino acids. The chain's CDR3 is CASRDGGAGELFF. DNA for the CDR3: TGTGCCAGCAGGGATGGCGGGGCCGGGGAGCTGTTTTTT.

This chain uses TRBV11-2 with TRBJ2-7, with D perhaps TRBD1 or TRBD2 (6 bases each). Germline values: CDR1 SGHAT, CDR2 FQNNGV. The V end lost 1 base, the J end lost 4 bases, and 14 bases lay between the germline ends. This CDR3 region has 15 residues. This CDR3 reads CASSLGRGPVYEQYF. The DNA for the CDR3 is TGTGCCAGCAGCTTAGGTCGGGGGCCGGTATACGAGCAGTACTTC.